This TCR beta chain was retrieved from a study of immune reconstitution after stem cell transplant in scleroderma (dated by TCRdb to about 2017). The CDR3, cysteine through phenylalanine, is 13 amino acids long. Only the CDR3 portion is preserved as DNA: 39 bases, with reading frame beginning at the first base. V is cut back by 6 bases and J by 5 bases, with 9 bases in the junction unmatched. CDR1 DFQATT and CDR2 SNEGSKA were looked up in the germline V gene (reference sequence). Libraries were prepared through RT-PCR. The listed sequencing device is Illumina MiSeq. TCRdb redid the processing of the public reads, applying fastp at Q25 and MiXCR, and retained in-frame beta chains. Each CDR3 protein appears once, grouped with its most common genes and DNA. For this sample the table gives 4,500 to 7,000 distinct CDR3 sequences, of which less than 9.5% were detected only once. The ten largest clones capture 10% of the sample.

This clonotype is deemed medium-sized (0.01 to 0.1%). There is no known antigen for this receptor. The record has no base qualities; no much larger clone is one base away. This specimen was collected before or after autologous hematopoietic stem cell transplantation (not recorded which). The chain couples TRBV20-1 to TRBJ2-7, and TRBD2 aligns with 8 junction nucleotides. The source of this sequence is a male donor with systemic sclerosis. For the CDR3, the sequence is CSAKPGLVNEQYF. The nucleotides read TGCAGTGCGAAACCGGGACTAGTTAACGAGCAGTACTTC.